This T cell receptor (beta chain) was obtained from a study of cytomegalovirus exposure and HLA in healthy donors. This clone was detected many times. The antigen remains unidentified. 13 Jbeta primers and 60 Vbeta primers were used for the PCR. Produced via immunoSEQ multiplex PCR; TCRdb's table is partial and in-frame only. The sample carries roughly 99,000 clones, just under 80% recorded once. The study's findings and limits: Approximately 160 TCR beta chains were listed as cytomegalovirus-associated. Later on, an analysis tied 15,000 to 20,000 TCR beta sequences to HLA alleles at 0.05 false discovery rate. The authors reported that TCR beta sequences could predict HLA-A and HLA-B alleles. These predictions were accurate for most subjects in the first cohort. An assumption of roughly uniform sequencing depth across donors underlay the presence/absence analyses.

V lost 4 bases and J lost 6; bases outside the gene matches: 11. This CDR3 is 15 amino acids long. Germline V gives CDR1 SEHNR, CDR2 FQNEAQ (reference sequence). The chain links TRBV7-9 to TRBJ2-7; 8 bases map to TRBD1. The TCR was taken from a woman aged 40 to 50 in good health and CMV-seronegative. The sequenced sample consisted of PBMCs. The CDR3 protein is CASSSRTGHSPEQYF. Written as DNA, the CDR3 is TGTGCCAGCAGCTCGAGGACAGGGCATTCCCCCGAGCAGTACTTC.